Below, 8 T cell receptor beta chains from the same sample are listed, as sequenced in a study of cytomegalovirus exposure and HLA in healthy donors. A multiplex PCR was run with 60 Vbeta primers and 13 Jbeta primers. The protocol was immunoSEQ multiplex PCR, while the TCRdb copy is restricted to in-frame clones and leaves out a portion. The data contain around 150,000 clones, approximately 79% of them singletons. Sequencing was performed on PBMCs. The receptors derive from a woman in her twenties or thirties in good health and CMV-seronegative.

This clone was observed a few times. The chain is built from TRBV15 and TRBJ2-1; maybe TRBD1 (6 bases). Trimming cost V 4 bases and J 2 bases, with 15 bases left between them. Germline CDR1 LNHNV, CDR2 YYDKDF (reference sequence). The CDR3 has 16 residues. This CDR3 reads CATSKSTGGAYNEQFF. In DNA form, the CDR3 reads TGTGCCACCAGCAAGTCGACAGGAGGAGCCTACAATGAGCAGTTCTTC.

The J gene is TRBJ1-1, the V gene TRBV5-1; D gene unclear. Germline V gene data show CDR1 as SGHRS and CDR2 as YFSETQ. The CDR3 is 14 residues long. The V end was cut by 2 bases, the J end by 1 base, with 9 bases between. CDR3 sequence reads: CASSFRTANTEAFF. The CDR3 nucleotides are TGCGCCAGCAGCTTCAGAACAGCGAACACTGAAGCTTTCTTT.

The CDR3 DNA reads as TGTGCCAGCAGGCGGACAGGAGCTAGCTCCTACAATGAGCAGTTCTTC. The encoded protein is CASRRTGASSYNEQFF. The chain couples TRBV7-8 to TRBJ2-1; 7 bases fit TRBD1. V trimming: 6 bases; J trimming: 0 bases; junction bases outside the gene matches: 8. This CDR3 is built from 16 residues. Germline V gene lookup returns CDR1 SGHVS and CDR2 FQNEAQ.

This chain connects TRBV6-5 to TRBJ1-2, with TRBD1 matching over 9 bases. V dropped 5 bases and J dropped 5; count of bases not matched to a gene: 3. The CDR3 is 13 amino acids. Germline V CDR1 and CDR2: MNHEY, SVGAGI. This CDR3 is CASSRTGEYGYTF. The CDR3 bases are TGTGCCAGCAGTCGGACAGGGGAGTATGGCTACACCTTC.

The chain joins TRBV2 to TRBJ1-6; D is unclear. The V end was cut by 8 bases, the J end by 4 bases, with 12 bases between. The CDR3 length is 14 residues. The germline CDR1 and CDR2 sequences are SNHLY and FYNNEI. CDR3 bases: TGTGCCAGCCTCACGACAAATTATAATTCACCCCTCCACTTT. Translating gives CASLTTNYNSPLHF.

This clone occurred a few times. The chain uses TRBV7-3 and TRBJ2-1; 10 nucleotides agree with TRBD2. The V segment lost 1 base and the J segment 3 bases; nucleotides outside the gene matches: 6. Looked up from germline, CDR1 is SGHTA and CDR2 is FQGTGA. The CDR3 loop spans 17 amino acids. The DNA of the CDR3 is TGTGCCAGCAGCTTAATCGGGATAGCGGGGGGCTACAATGAGCAGTTCTTC. It codes for CASSLIGIAGGYNEQFF.

V gene TRBV6-4 combines with J gene TRBJ2-1; D is unclear. V shed 3 bases and J shed 0 bases, with 9 bases lying between them. CDR1 and CDR2 from the germline V gene are MRHNA and SNTAGT. The CDR3 is 15 amino acids. This CDR3 is CASSEERSSYNEQFF. The CDR3 DNA is TGTGCCAGCAGTGAGGAGAGGAGCTCCTACAATGAGCAGTTCTTC.

V is TRBV2 and J is TRBJ2-7, with 10 nucleotides matching TRBD1. The V segment lost 4 bases and the J segment 6 bases; nucleotides outside the gene matches: 9. CDR3 length: 15 amino acids. Germline V gene data show CDR1 as SNHLY and CDR2 as FYNNEI. CDR3 nucleotides: TGTGCCAGCAGTGGGGGACAGGGGCGGTCTGCCGAGCAGTACTTC. It encodes CASSGGQGRSAEQYF. Based on the CDR3 plus reference TRBV2 and TRBJ2-7, the full variable domain is EPEVTQTPSHQVTQMGQEVILRCVPISNHLYFYWYRQILGQKVEFLVSFYNNEISEKSEIFDDQFSVERPDGSNFTLKIRSTKLEDSAMYFCASSGGQGRSAEQYFGPGTRLTVT.